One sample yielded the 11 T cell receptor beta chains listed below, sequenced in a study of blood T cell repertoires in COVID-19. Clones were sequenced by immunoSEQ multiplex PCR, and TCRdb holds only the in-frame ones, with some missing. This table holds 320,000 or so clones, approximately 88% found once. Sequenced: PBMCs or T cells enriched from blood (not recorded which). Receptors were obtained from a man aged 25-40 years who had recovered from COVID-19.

CDR3 DNA: TGTGCCAGCAGTTATTCCCTTTACGAGCAGTACTTC. This encodes CASSYSLYEQYF. The chain has TRBV12-3 or TRBV12-4 and TRBJ2-7; D not resolved. V was shortened by 4 bases and J by 4 bases, with 8 bases between the two germline ends. This CDR3 is built from 12 residues.

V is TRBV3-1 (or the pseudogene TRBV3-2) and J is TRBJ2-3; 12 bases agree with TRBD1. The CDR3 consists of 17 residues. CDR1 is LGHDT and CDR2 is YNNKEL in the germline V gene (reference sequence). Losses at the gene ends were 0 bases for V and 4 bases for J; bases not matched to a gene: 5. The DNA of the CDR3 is TGTGCCAGCAGCCAAGACGGGACAGGGGGCGGCCCAGATACGCAGTATTTT. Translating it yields CASSQDGTGGGPDTQYF.

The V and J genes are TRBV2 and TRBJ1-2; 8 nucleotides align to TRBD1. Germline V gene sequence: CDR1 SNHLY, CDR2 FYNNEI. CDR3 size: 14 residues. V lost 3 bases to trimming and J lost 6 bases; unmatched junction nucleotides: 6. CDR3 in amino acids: CASSEGTGRDGYTF. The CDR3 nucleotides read TGTGCCAGCAGTGAGGGGACAGGACGTGATGGCTACACCTTC. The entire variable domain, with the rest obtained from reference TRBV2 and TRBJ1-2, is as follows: EPEVTQTPSHQVTQMGQEVILRCVPISNHLYFYWYRQILGQKVEFLVSFYNNEISEKSEIFDDQFSVERPDGSNFTLKIRSTKLEDSAMYFCASSEGTGRDGYTFGSGTRLTVV.

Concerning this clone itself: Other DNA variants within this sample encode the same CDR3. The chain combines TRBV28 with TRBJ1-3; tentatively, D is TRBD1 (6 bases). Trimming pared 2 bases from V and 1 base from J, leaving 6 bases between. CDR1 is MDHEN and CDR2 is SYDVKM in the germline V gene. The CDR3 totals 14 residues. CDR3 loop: CASSLTGSGNTIYF. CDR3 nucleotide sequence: TGTGCCAGCAGTTTAACAGGGTCTGGAAACACCATATATTTT. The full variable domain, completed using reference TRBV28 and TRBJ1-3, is DVKVTQSSRYLVKRTGEKVFLECVQDMDHENMFWYRQDPGLGLRLIYFSYDVKMKEKGDIPEGYSVSREKKERFSLILESASTNQTSMYLCASSLTGSGNTIYFGEGSWLTVV.

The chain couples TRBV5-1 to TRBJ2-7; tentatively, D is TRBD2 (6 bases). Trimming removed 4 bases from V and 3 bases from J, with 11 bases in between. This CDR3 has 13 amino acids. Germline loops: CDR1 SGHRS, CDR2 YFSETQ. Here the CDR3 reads CASSPTSNYEQYF. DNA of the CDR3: TGCGCCAGCAGCCCTACTAGCAACTACGAGCAGTACTTC. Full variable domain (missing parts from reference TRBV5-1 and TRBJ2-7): KAGVTQTPRYLIKTRGQQVTLSCSPISGHRSVSWYQQTPGQGLQFLFEYFSETQRNKGNFPGRFSGRQFSNSRSEMNVSTLELGDSALYLCASSPTSNYEQYFGPGTRLTVT.

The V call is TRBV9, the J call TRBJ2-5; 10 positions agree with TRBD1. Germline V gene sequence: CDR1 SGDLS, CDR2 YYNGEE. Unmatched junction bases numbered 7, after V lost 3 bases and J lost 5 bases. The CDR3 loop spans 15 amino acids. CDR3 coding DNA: TGTGCCAGCAGCGAAGGGGGACAGGGGAGGGAGACCCAGTACTTC. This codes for CASSEGGQGRETQYF.

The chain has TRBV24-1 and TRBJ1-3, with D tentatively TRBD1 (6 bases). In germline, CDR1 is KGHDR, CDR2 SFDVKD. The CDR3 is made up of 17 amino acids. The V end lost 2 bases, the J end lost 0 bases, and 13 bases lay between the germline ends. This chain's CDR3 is CATSDSSRGHSGNTIYF. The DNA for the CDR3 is TGTGCCACCAGTGATTCCAGCAGGGGCCACTCTGGAAACACCATATATTTT.

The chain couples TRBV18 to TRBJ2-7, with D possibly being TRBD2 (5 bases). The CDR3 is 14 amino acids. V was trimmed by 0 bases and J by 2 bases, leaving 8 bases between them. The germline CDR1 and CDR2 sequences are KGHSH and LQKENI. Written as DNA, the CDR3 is TGTGCCAGCTCACCACCGCAGACTACCTACGAGCAGTACTTC. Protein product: CASSPPQTTYEQYF.

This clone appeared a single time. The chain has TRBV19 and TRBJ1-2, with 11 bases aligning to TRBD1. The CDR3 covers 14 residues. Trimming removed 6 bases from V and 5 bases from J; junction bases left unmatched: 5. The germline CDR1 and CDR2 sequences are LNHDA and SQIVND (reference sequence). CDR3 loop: CASRKDRGQYGYTF. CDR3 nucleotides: TGTGCCAGTAGGAAGGACAGGGGGCAATATGGCTACACCTTC.

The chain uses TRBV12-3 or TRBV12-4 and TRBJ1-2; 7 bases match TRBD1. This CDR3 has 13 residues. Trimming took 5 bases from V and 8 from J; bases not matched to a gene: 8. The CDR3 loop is CASSPQTGYGYTF. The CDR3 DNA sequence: TGTGCCAGCAGTCCTCAGACAGGGTACGGCTACACCTTC.

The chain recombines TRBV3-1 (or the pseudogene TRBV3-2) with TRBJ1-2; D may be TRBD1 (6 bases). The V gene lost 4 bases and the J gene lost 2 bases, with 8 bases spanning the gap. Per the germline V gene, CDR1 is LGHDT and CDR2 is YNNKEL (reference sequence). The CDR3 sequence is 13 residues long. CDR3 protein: CASSRTGNYGYTF. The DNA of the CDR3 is TGTGCCAGCAGCCGTACAGGGAACTATGGCTACACCTTC.